The text below deals with one T cell receptor (beta chain). Trimming cost V 0 bases and J 5 bases, with 5 bases left between them. Germline-derived CDR1 and CDR2 are SGHTA and FQGNSA. This CDR3 has 12 residues. The assay was immunoSEQ multiplex PCR, and TCRdb's table has in-frame clones only and misses some. Here the sample spans 150,000 or so clones, around 88% being singletons. This entry comes from a study of T cell responses to AZD1222 COVID-19 vaccine. The specimen comprised peripheral blood, sampled on day 0 of AZD1222 vaccination. The clonotype comes from an adult in good health. The V and J genes are TRBV7-2 and TRBJ2-7; no firm D call. The CDR3 protein is CASSLAVNEQYF. DNA for the CDR3: TGTGCCAGCAGCTTAGCGGTAAACGAGCAGTACTTC.